This TCR beta chain was profiled in a study of shared T cell receptors in the human thymus. Generated by immunoSEQ multiplex PCR, the TCRdb table keeps only in-frame clones and is missing some. Of 500,000 to 850,000 clones detected, around 87% appear once; the ten largest clones hold more than 0.009%. The CDR3 spans 16 residues. The germline CDR1 and CDR2 sequences are MNHEY and SVGAGI. The V and J ends lost 2 bases and 7 bases respectively, with 17 bases between them. The same specimen was also included in a second study, on human thymus T cells. That study adds: Donors consisted of healthy Finnish infants (having corrective surgery for congenital heart defects). Thymus tissue for the work was resected from patients undergoing corrective heart surgery. Blood and thymic repertoires both appeared biased in V and J gene usage. Related research described strongly overlapping thymic repertoires in unrelated people.

Sequenced material: thymocytes. The clonotype was recovered from a boy under two years old with a congenital heart defect. The chain recombines TRBV6-5 with TRBJ1-4, with D possibly matching TRBD1 (6 bases). CDR3 in amino acids: CASSYNTGFVPEKLFF. Here the CDR3 DNA reads TGTGCCAGCAGTTACAACACAGGGTTTGTTCCTGAAAAACTGTTTTTT.